These 2 T cell receptor beta chains originate from one sample sequenced in a study of blood T cells in healthy people across ages. Using a J-beta primer mix together with a sample-barcoded 5' primer, a second PCR was run for 7 to 11 cycles. TCRdb re-called the 5' RACE reads with MiXCR, one entry per CDR3 protein. The sample consists of about 1,500,000 distinct CDR3 sequences, roughly 28% of them appearing once. Sequencing was performed on blood. The receptors derive from a woman younger than 45 in good health.

The table lists this clonotype with a few counts. This rearrangement joins TRBV9 to TRBJ2-1; unclear D gene. The germline V and J ends were trimmed by 0 bases and 0 bases, with 7 bases remaining between them. Germline loops: CDR1 SGDLS, CDR2 YYNGEE. This CDR3 is built from 15 residues. This chain's CDR3 is CASSVGLYSYNEQFF. The CDR3 nucleotides are TGTGCCAGCAGCGTAGGCCTCTACTCCTACAATGAGCAGTTCTTC.

This clonotype was seen many times. The genes are TRBV6-2 or TRBV6-3 and TRBJ2-7; 7 bases fit TRBD2. Germline V CDR1 and CDR2: MNHEY, SVGEGT. The CDR3 loop spans 14 amino acids. J gave up 6 bases and V 2 bases, and 7 bases lay outside the gene matches. CDR3 sequence: CASSYETSTSEQYF. The CDR3 DNA reads as TGTGCCAGCAGTTACGAGACTAGCACGTCCGAGCAGTACTTC.